The next 5 T cell receptor beta chains were all read from a single sample in a study of shared clonotypes between healthy human individuals. The assay was immunoSEQ multiplex PCR, and TCRdb's table has in-frame clones only and misses some. The sample includes approximately 2.5 million clones, approximately 92% seen only once; the top ten take around 0.15%. The sample was naive CD4+ T cells sorted from blood. The subset: CD45RA+ positively selected. These receptors were taken from a man aged 18 to 30 in good health.

The genes are TRBV9 and TRBJ1-2; D is possibly TRBD1 (5 bases). CDR1 and CDR2 (germline): SGDLS, YYNGEE. This CDR3 has 17 amino acids. The V end was cut by 0 bases, the J end by 8 bases, with 23 bases between. The CDR3 reads CASSVEVRANNMGGYTF. Written as DNA, the CDR3 is TGTGCCAGCAGCGTAGAGGTCAGGGCAAACAATATGGGAGGCTACACCTTC.

This chain connects TRBV7-9 to TRBJ2-3; 9 bases are shared with TRBD1. The CDR3 extends over 15 amino acids. Per the germline V gene, CDR1 is SEHNR and CDR2 is FQNEAQ (reference sequence). Trimming cost V 3 bases and J 2 bases; bases outside gene matches: 3. CDR3 in amino acids: CASSFGDRDTDTQYF. The CDR3 nucleotides read TGTGCCAGCAGCTTTGGGGACAGGGACACAGATACGCAGTATTTT.

The chain uses TRBV29-1 and TRBJ2-1; 11 bases map to TRBD1. Per the germline V gene, CDR1 is SQVTM and CDR2 is ANQGSEA. Trimming at V came to 6 bases and at J to 6 bases, leaving 7 bases not matched to a gene. The CDR3 is 14 amino acids. CDR3 region: CSVYAGTGGNEQFF. CDR3 DNA: TGCAGCGTCTATGCCGGGACAGGGGGCAATGAGCAGTTCTTC.

The chain combines TRBV30 with TRBJ1-6, with D possibly being TRBD1 (5 bases). Per germline, CDR1 GTSNPN and CDR2 SVGIG (reference sequence). Deletions cut 2 bases from V and 7 bases from J, with 15 bases between. This CDR3 contains 15 residues. The CDR3 sequence is CAWSSRQGENSPLHF. The CDR3 DNA sequence: TGTGCCTGGAGTAGCAGACAAGGGGAAAATTCACCCCTCCACTTT.

V usage is TRBV11-2 and J usage is TRBJ2-7, with TRBD2 matching over 9 bases. Trimming took 2 bases from V and 3 from J; bases not matched to a gene: 5. The CDR3 has 15 residues. Per the germline V gene, CDR1 is SGHAT and CDR2 is FQNNGV. The CDR3: CASSLSSGDSYEQYF. The CDR3 DNA follows: TGTGCCAGCAGCTTATCTAGCGGGGATAGCTACGAGCAGTACTTC.